The entry that follows covers one T cell receptor beta chain sequence. Its target is unknown. Use of 60 Vbeta and 13 Jbeta primers characterized the PCR. Sequenced by immunoSEQ multiplex PCR; TCRdb stores in-frame clones only, minus some. Of about 97,000 clones in the sample, roughly 73% were seen once. The record originates from a study of cytomegalovirus exposure and HLA in healthy donors. Healthy bone marrow donors made up the donors. Findings and limits, study-wide: The investigators catalogued under 200 TCR beta chains as cytomegalovirus-associated. Per a prior analysis, the majority of TCR beta V segments were productive roughly 87% or roughly 30% of the time. It was taken for granted in presence/absence analyses that sequencing depth across donors was roughly uniform.

The sequence came from a man aged 40-50 years in good health and CMV-seronegative. The specimen sequenced was PBMCs.

The CDR3 here is CSVEDPTVNTNYGYTF. CDR3 nucleotides: TGCAGCGTTGAAGATCCCACAGTTAATACTAACTATGGCTACACCTTC. The chain employs TRBV29-1 and TRBJ1-2; D gene uncertain. Germline V CDR1 and CDR2: SQVTM, ANQGSEA. This CDR3 has 16 residues. V dropped 0 bases and J dropped 0 bases, with 14 bases sitting between them.